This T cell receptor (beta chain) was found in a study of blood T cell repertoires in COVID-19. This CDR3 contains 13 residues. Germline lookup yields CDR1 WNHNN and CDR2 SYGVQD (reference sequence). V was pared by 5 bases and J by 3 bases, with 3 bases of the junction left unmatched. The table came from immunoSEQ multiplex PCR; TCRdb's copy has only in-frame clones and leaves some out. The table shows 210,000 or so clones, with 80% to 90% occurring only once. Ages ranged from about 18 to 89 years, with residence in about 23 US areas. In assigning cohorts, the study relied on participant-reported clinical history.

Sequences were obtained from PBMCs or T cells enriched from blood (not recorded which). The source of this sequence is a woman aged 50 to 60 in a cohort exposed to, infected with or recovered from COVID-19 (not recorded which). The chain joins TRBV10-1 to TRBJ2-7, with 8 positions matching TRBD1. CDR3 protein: CASSRTGIYEQYF. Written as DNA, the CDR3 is TGCGCCAGCAGTCGGACAGGGATCTACGAGCAGTACTTC.